The entry below gives a single T cell receptor beta chain sequence along with its context. Its matching antigen is unknown. Sorted T cells were CFSE-labeled and cultured 5 days with allogeneic regulatory or mature dendritic cells at 1:10. With 5 bases clipped from V and 3 bases from J, the junction kept 3 bases outside the gene matches. This CDR3 is 13 amino acids long. CDR1 and CDR2 (germline): SGHNT, YYREEE (reference sequence). The source of the sample is a study of regulatory dendritic cells for organ transplantation. About the research overall: Monocytes received vitamin D3 on days 0 and 4, IL-10 on day 4.

Clones were read by immunoSEQ multiplex PCR, and TCRdb kept only the in-frame ones, dropping some. The data show 10,000 to 15,000 clones, roughly 91% seen once. Study observations and caveats: Regulatory dendritic cells appeared to expand memory CD8+ clones less than mature ones.

The rearrangement links TRBV5-4 to TRBJ2-7, with 9 bases that match TRBD1. The sequence came from a human donor in good health. Source material: naive CD8+ T cells from blood cultured with regulatory dendritic cells. Documented subset: CD45RA+ naive T cells. The CDR3 region has the DNA TGTGCCAGCAGGCCGGGACAGGGCTACGAGCAGTACTTC. This codes for CASRPGQGYEQYF.